A selection of T cell receptor beta chains follows, all from one sample in a study of Graves' ophthalmopathy and Graves' hyperthyroidism. TCRdb re-analysed the multiplex PCR reads in MiXCR, keeping a single row per CDR3 protein. The repertoire holds over 150,000 distinct CDR3 sequences, with roughly 37% as singletons. Sequencing was performed on peripheral blood. These receptors all stem from a woman aged 40 to 49 with Graves' ophthalmopathy. Both conserved end residues are part of each CDR3.

>TRBJ2-7|TRBV5-1
CASSHRDTGGEQYF
>TRBJ2-7|TRBV27
CASTPARGRGGSYEQYF
>TRBJ1-1|TRBV5-1
CASSGRQGAGNTEAFF
>TRBJ1-1|TRBV9
CASSAPRGNTEAFF
>TRBJ1-1|TRBV7-2
CASSLVGGQGLEAFF
>TRBJ1-1|TRBV28
CASSLWRENWNTEAFF
>TRBJ2-4|TRBV6-2/TRBV6-3
CASSHWTSGGKNIQYF
>TRBJ2-7|TRBV6-2/TRBV6-3
CASDREGAEQYF
>TRBJ2-7|TRBV7-2
CASSLWTLYEQYF
>TRBJ2-7|TRBV18
CASSPGLSSYEQYF
>TRBJ1-1|TRBV6-2/TRBV6-3
CASSDGCTEAFF
>TRBJ1-2|TRBV20-1
CSAQDRETNYGYTF
>TRBJ1-6|TRBV7-9
CASSPSGETPLHF
>TRBJ2-2|TRBV28
CASSSHMNTGELFF
>TRBJ2-7|TRBV6-5
CASSYSTVGSGEQYF
>TRBJ1-1|TRBV24-1
CATSEETVNTEAFF